Given below is one TCR beta chain in context. The data derive from a study of technical replicates of blood from a few donors. Assay used: immunoSEQ multiplex PCR; TCRdb lists only in-frame clones, some missing. The sample has tens of thousands of clones, 95% to 98% seen once. Trimming took 7 bases from V and 9 from J, leaving 4 bases between them. The CDR3 runs 9 residues. Germline-derived CDR1 and CDR2 are SNHLY and FYNNEI. The genes are TRBV2 and TRBJ2-1; D gene ambiguous. The sequenced material came from T cells isolated from PBMCs. This clonotype was obtained from a human donor in good health. CDR3 residues: CASNGEQFF. CDR3 sequence (DNA): TGTGCCAGCAACGGTGAGCAGTTCTTC.